These 9 T cell receptor beta chains originate from one sample sequenced in a study of T cell repertoires in cytomegalovirus infection. One entry per CDR3 protein results from TCRdb running MiXCR on the reads. The sample carries around 330,000 distinct CDR3 sequences, roughly 16% recorded once. The sequenced material came from PBMCs. Every receptor here comes from a human donor in good health (CMV status not recorded). Some clones in this sample may be carry-over from other donors' samples.

This clonotype was observed a handful of times. This chain links TRBV6-1 with TRBJ2-1; possible D gene TRBD2, 5 bases. V lost 3 bases and J lost 0, with 9 bases in between. This CDR3 is 15 amino acids long. Germline V gene data show CDR1 as MNHNS and CDR2 as SASEGT. In DNA form, the CDR3 reads TGTGCCAGCAGTGACCGAGGGCCCTCCTACAATGAGCAGTTCTTC. It encodes CASSDRGPSYNEQFF.

This clonotype was counted between two and nine times. The gene calls are TRBV20-1 and TRBJ2-5; D is perhaps TRBD2 (6 bases). This CDR3 region has 13 residues. V lost 0 bases and J lost 4, with 9 bases in between. Per germline, CDR1 DFQATT and CDR2 SNEGSKA (reference sequence). CDR3 loop: CSARDPGVETQYF. For the CDR3, the DNA is TGCAGTGCTAGAGATCCGGGGGTAGAGACCCAGTACTTC.

This clonotype was seen only a few times. The V call is TRBV5-4, the J call TRBJ2-1; TRBD1 is a possible D gene (6 bases). This CDR3 is 15 amino acids long. V lost 2 bases and J 4 bases, leaving 13 bases between the germline ends. CDR1 is SGHNT and CDR2 is YYREEE in the germline V gene (reference sequence). The CDR3 coding sequence is TGTGCCAGCAGCTTAGACAGGCGTTCATACAATGAGCAGTTCTTC. Translation gives CASSLDRRSYNEQFF.

The chain is built from TRBV18 and TRBJ2-1, with a tentative D call TRBD1 (7 bases). The CDR3 contains 14 residues. Germline V lookup: CDR1 KGHSH, CDR2 LQKENI. V dropped 2 bases and J dropped 8 bases, with 13 bases sitting between them. The CDR3 sequence: CASSPIGRGDEQFF. The CDR3 DNA follows: TGTGCCAGCTCACCAATTGGCAGGGGGGATGAGCAGTTCTTC.

The rearrangement links TRBV6-5 to TRBJ2-3; D remains ambiguous. Germline values: CDR1 MNHEY, CDR2 SVGAGI. The CDR3 runs 15 residues. Trimming took off 6 bases at V and 3 bases at J, with 16 bases between the two ends. DNA of the CDR3: TGTGCCAGCAGCTATCAATATCACTCGACAGATACGCAGTATTTT. Its translation: CASSYQYHSTDTQYF.

This chain's CDR3 is CASSFLGSDQPQHF. Here the CDR3 DNA reads TGTGCCAGCAGTTTCCTAGGCTCAGATCAGCCCCAGCATTTT. The chain joins TRBV12-3 or TRBV12-4 to TRBJ1-5; D remains unclear. V dropped 3 bases and J dropped 5 bases, with 11 bases sitting between them. This CDR3 comprises 14 residues.

Ten or more counts support this clonotype. This sequence joins TRBV7-2 and TRBJ2-7; 7 bases line up with TRBD1. The germline CDR1 and CDR2 sequences are SGHTA and FQGNSA. The CDR3 contains 14 residues. Trimming at V came to 5 bases and at J to 3 bases, leaving 7 bases not matched to a gene. CDR3 loop: CASSPQGDSYEQYF. As DNA, the CDR3 is TGTGCCAGCAGCCCCCAAGGGGACAGCTACGAGCAGTACTTC.

This clonotype was detected many times. The rearrangement joins TRBV7-2 to TRBJ2-5; D is perhaps TRBD2 (6 bases). The germline gives CDR1 SGHTA, CDR2 FQGNSA. The CDR3 is 14 residues long. The ends were cut back, 3 bases at V and 4 bases at J, with 12 bases in the middle. This chain's CDR3 is CASSFRWRGETQYF. The CDR3 DNA follows: TGTGCCAGCAGCTTCCGGTGGCGGGGAGAGACCCAGTACTTC.

There are many counts of this clonotype. The CDR3 spells CASSFGQETANTEAFF. Here the CDR3 DNA reads TGTGCCAGCAGTTTTGGACAGGAGACAGCGAACACTGAAGCTTTCTTT. The chain uses TRBV12-3 or TRBV12-4 and TRBJ1-1; 7 bases map to TRBD1. V was clipped by 3 bases and J by 1 base; unmatched bases: 8. The CDR3 loop spans 16 amino acids.